The source of this T cell receptor (beta chain) is a study of control samples from healthy donors and cancer patients. The CDR3 extends over 12 amino acids. V lost 3 bases to trimming and J lost 8 bases, with 8 bases between them. Data came from immunoSEQ multiplex PCR; TCRdb stores just in-frame clones and leaves some out. The sample lists 200,000 to 250,000 clones, over 90% seen once, with about 1.6% in the top ten. Sequencing input: blood. The chain employs TRBV12-3 or TRBV12-4 and TRBJ2-1; D remains ambiguous. The receptor's source is a man aged 45-65 years in good health. As DNA, the CDR3 is TGTGCCAGCAGTTTTTTGTCCCATGAGCAGTTCTTC. Translating gives CASSFLSHEQFF.